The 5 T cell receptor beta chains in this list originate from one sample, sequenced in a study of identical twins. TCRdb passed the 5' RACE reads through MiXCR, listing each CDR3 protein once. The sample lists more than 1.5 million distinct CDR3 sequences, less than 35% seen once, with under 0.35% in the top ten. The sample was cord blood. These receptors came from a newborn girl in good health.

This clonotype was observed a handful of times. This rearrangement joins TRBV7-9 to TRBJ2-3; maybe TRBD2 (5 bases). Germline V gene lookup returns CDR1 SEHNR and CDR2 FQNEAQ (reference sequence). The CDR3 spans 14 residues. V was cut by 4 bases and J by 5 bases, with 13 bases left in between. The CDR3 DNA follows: TGTGCCAGCAGCTCTCTACCGGGAAGAGATACGCAGTATTTT. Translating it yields CASSSLPGRDTQYF.

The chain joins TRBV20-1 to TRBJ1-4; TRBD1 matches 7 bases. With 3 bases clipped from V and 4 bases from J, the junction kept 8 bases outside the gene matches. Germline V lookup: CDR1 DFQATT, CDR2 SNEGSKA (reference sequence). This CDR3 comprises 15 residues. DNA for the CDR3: TGCAGTGCTAGCCCCAGCAGGGGGGGTAATGAAAAACTGTTTTTT. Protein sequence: CSASPSRGGNEKLFF.

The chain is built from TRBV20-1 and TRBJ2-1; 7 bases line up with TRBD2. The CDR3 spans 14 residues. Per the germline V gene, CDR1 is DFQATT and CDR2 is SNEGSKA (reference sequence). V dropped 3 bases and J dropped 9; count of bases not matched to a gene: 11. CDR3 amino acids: CSASLPTSNSEQFF. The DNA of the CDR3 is TGCAGTGCTAGTCTCCCGACTAGCAATAGTGAGCAGTTCTTC.

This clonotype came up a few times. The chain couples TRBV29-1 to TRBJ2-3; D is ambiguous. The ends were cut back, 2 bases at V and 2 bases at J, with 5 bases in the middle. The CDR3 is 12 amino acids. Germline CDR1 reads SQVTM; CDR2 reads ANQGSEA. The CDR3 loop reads CSVEPYTDTQYF. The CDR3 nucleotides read TGCAGCGTTGAACCTTACACAGATACGCAGTATTTT.

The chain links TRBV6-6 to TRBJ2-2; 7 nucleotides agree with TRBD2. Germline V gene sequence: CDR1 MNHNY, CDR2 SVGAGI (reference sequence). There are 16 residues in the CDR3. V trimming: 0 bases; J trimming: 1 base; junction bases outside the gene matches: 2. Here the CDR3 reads CASSYSWTRNTGELFF. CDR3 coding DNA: TGTGCCAGCAGTTACTCTTGGACTAGGAACACCGGGGAGCTGTTTTTT.